The 23 T cell receptor beta chains below all came from one sample that was sequenced in a study of cytomegalovirus exposure and HLA in healthy donors. Primers included in the PCR were 60 Vbeta and 13 Jbeta primers. Method: immunoSEQ multiplex PCR; TCRdb's copy keeps in-frame clones and lacks some. This table has approximately 190,000 clones, 82% appearing once. Sequencing was done on a sample of PBMCs. All receptors come from a boy aged 2 to 10 in good health and CMV-seronegative.

This clone has a single count. The chain joins TRBV30 to TRBJ1-1; maybe TRBD1 (5 bases). In germline, CDR1 is GTSNPN, CDR2 SVGIG (reference sequence). The CDR3 consists of 12 residues. The V gene lost 3 bases and the J gene lost 6 bases, with 11 bases spanning the gap. The CDR3 loop is CAWREQAPEAFF. The CDR3, as DNA: TGTGCCTGGAGGGAACAGGCGCCTGAAGCTTTCTTT.

CDR3 DNA: TGCGCCAGCAGCCAAGATCCTCCGGGACAGGGGCTCACTGAAGCTTTCTTT. This sequence encodes CASSQDPPGQGLTEAFF. V is TRBV4-3 and J is TRBJ1-1; the match to TRBD1 covers 10 bases. Germline trimming cut 0 bases from V and 4 bases from J; bases unmatched to any gene: 8. Germline lookup yields CDR1 LGHNA and CDR2 YSLEER. The CDR3 covers 17 residues.

This clone was observed a few times. The V gene is TRBV7-9, the J gene TRBJ1-6; D remains unclear. The ends were cut back, 7 bases at V and 0 bases at J, with 7 bases in the middle. The germline CDR1 and CDR2 sequences are SEHNR and FQNEAQ (reference sequence). This CDR3 is 14 amino acids long. The CDR3 DNA reads TGTGCCAGCACTAAAAGCTCCTATAATTCACCCCTCCACTTT. Encoded protein: CASTKSSYNSPLHF.

The rearrangement uses TRBV7-6 and TRBJ2-1, with 8 bases identical to TRBD2. Trimming removed 3 bases from V and 0 bases from J; junction bases left unmatched: 4. Per the germline V gene, CDR1 is SGHVS and CDR2 is FNYEAQ. The CDR3 covers 16 residues. CDR3 in DNA: TGTGCCAGCAGCTTGTCGGGAGGGAGCTCCTACAATGAGCAGTTCTTC. Translated, it gives CASSLSGGSSYNEQFF.

This clone was detected only once. The chain recombines TRBV10-2 with TRBJ2-3; the D is unclear. Germline assignment: CDR1 WSHSY and CDR2 SAAADI. The CDR3 runs to 14 residues. V was cut by 2 bases and J by 2 bases, with 8 bases left in between. The CDR3 sequence is CASSEARFTDTQYF. The CDR3 coding sequence is TGCGCCAGCAGTGAGGCCAGATTCACAGATACGCAGTATTTT.

The genes are TRBV6-5 and TRBJ1-2, with D perhaps TRBD1 (5 bases). CDR3 length equals 13 residues. Germline V gene sequence: CDR1 MNHEY, CDR2 SVGAGI. Between the trimmed V and J ends, which lost 5 bases and 2 bases, there was a span of 9 bases. For the CDR3, the DNA is TGTGCCAGCAGTCAAAGACAGAACTATGGCTACACCTTC. Translating it yields CASSQRQNYGYTF.

The genes are TRBV11-2 and TRBJ2-1; tentatively, D is TRBD2 (5 bases). This CDR3 spans 15 amino acids. Germline assignment: CDR1 SGHAT and CDR2 FQNNGV. Between the trimmed V and J ends, which lost 0 bases and 0 bases, there was a span of 6 bases. Here the CDR3 DNA reads TGTGCCAGCAGCTTAGACGGGAACTCCTACAATGAGCAGTTCTTC. Translation: CASSLDGNSYNEQFF.

The table lists this clone with a count of one. The V gene is TRBV9, the J gene TRBJ1-6; D is possibly TRBD1 (5 bases). Germline lookup yields CDR1 SGDLS and CDR2 YYNGEE. The CDR3 length is 16 residues. The V and J ends lost 0 bases and 1 base respectively, with 8 bases between them. As DNA, the CDR3 is TGTGCCAGCAGCGTAGGGGGGGGTTCCTATAATTCACCCCTCCACTTT. Amino acid sequence: CASSVGGGSYNSPLHF.

The V gene is TRBV25-1, the J gene TRBJ2-5, with TRBD1 matching over 9 bases. The end of the DNA fits TRBJ2-7 better, so the J call may be wrong. The CDR3 is made up of 12 amino acids. From germline, CDR1 is MGHDK and CDR2 SYGVNS. The DNA of the CDR3 is TGTGCCAGCAGAGACAGGGGGGACGAGCAGTACTTC. This encodes CASRDRGDEQYF.

The chain links TRBV4-3 to TRBJ1-6; TRBD1 matches 7 bases. The CDR3 is 17 residues long. After removal of 3 bases from V and 10 bases from J, the junction contained 15 bases not matched to a gene. The V gene's germline CDR1 is LGHNA and CDR2 YSLEER. The DNA of the CDR3 is TGCGCCAGCAGCCAGAGACTAATACAGGGGAATAGCTCACCCCTCCACTTT. As protein: CASSQRLIQGNSSPLHF.

This rearrangement joins TRBV6-5 to TRBJ1-6; D is undetermined. The V end lost 3 bases, the J end lost 3 bases, and 9 bases lay between the germline ends. The CDR3 covers 15 residues. CDR1 is MNHEY and CDR2 is SVGAGI in the germline V gene. DNA of the CDR3: TGTGCCAGCAGTTATCAACAGCTCTATAATTCACCCCTCCACTTT. Translated: CASSYQQLYNSPLHF.

This chain links TRBV5-5 with TRBJ1-1; tentatively, D is TRBD1 (6 bases). Germline V CDR1 and CDR2: SGHKS, YYEKEE (reference sequence). This CDR3 is 16 amino acids long. Trimming stripped 0 bases from V and 4 bases from J, with 16 bases between. The CDR3 protein is CASSLEGVRWGTEAFF. CDR3 coding DNA: TGTGCCAGCAGCTTGGAGGGGGTTAGGTGGGGCACTGAAGCTTTCTTT.

The rearrangement links TRBV5-8 to TRBJ1-1, with TRBD1 as a possible D gene (6 bases). CDR3 length: 14 amino acids. The germline V gene encodes CDR1 SGHTS and CDR2 YDEGEE. The V end was cut by 0 bases, the J end by 5 bases, with 11 bases between. The CDR3: CASSLGQGRTEAFF. CDR3 nucleotides: TGTGCCAGCAGCTTGGGCCAGGGGAGAACTGAAGCTTTCTTT.

CDR3: CASSEAVAGGMDEQYF. The DNA for the CDR3 is TGTGCCAGCAGTGAAGCGGTGGCAGGGGGCATGGACGAGCAGTACTTC. The chain has TRBV6-1 and TRBJ2-7, with 8 bases lining up with TRBD1. This CDR3 contains 16 residues. The V gene's germline CDR1 is MNHNS and CDR2 SASEGT. V gave up 0 bases and J gave up 5 bases; unmatched junction bases: 9.

The rearrangement uses TRBV5-1 and TRBJ2-5; 8 bases agree with TRBD2. From germline, CDR1 is SGHRS and CDR2 YFSETQ. The CDR3 sequence is 17 residues long. V was clipped by 4 bases and J by 5 bases; unmatched bases: 16. The CDR3 coding sequence is TGCGCCAGCAGCCCCGGGAGGGTCCCTACCGGGGGGGAGACCCAGTACTTC. Encoded protein: CASSPGRVPTGGETQYF.

This chain links TRBV13 with TRBJ1-1; possible D gene TRBD1, 6 bases. V was pared by 6 bases and J by 5 bases, with 16 bases between. The CDR3 extends over 14 amino acids. The germline V gene has CDR1 PRHDT and CDR2 FYEKMQ (reference sequence). The CDR3: CASRIRGGKTEAFF. In nucleotides, the CDR3 is TGTGCCAGCAGAATAAGAGGGGGAAAGACTGAAGCTTTCTTT.

The chain recombines TRBV13 with TRBJ2-1; TRBD2 matches 9 bases. V shed 2 bases and J 8 bases; nucleotides not matched to a gene: 22. The CDR3 has 20 residues. Germline V gene data show CDR1 as PRHDT and CDR2 as FYEKMQ (reference sequence). The CDR3, as DNA: TGTGCCAGCAGCTTAAGGCGGGGGGGCCGTCAGGTGGCCACGGAGCATGAGCAGTTCTTC. Residues: CASSLRRGGRQVATEHEQFF.

This sequence joins TRBV10-3 and TRBJ2-5; D unclear. The CDR3 spans 14 residues. CDR1 is ENHRY and CDR2 is SYGVKD in the germline V gene. The V end was cut by 0 bases, the J end by 2 bases, with 7 bases between. CDR3 protein: CAISESSGQETQYF. CDR3 sequence (DNA): TGTGCCATCAGTGAGTCTTCCGGGCAAGAGACCCAGTACTTC.

The V gene is TRBV2, the J gene TRBJ2-7; TRBD2 agrees at 8 bases. CDR3 length equals 15 residues. Per the germline V gene, CDR1 is SNHLY and CDR2 is FYNNEI. The V and J ends lost 2 bases and 5 bases, in that order; junction bases with no gene match: 8. The CDR3 sequence is CASSELGLGENEQYF. The CDR3 DNA is TGTGCCAGCAGTGAATTGGGACTAGGAGAGAACGAGCAGTACTTC.

The chain has TRBV2 and TRBJ1-2; possibly TRBD1 for D (6 bases). This CDR3 comprises 15 residues. Looked up from germline, CDR1 is SNHLY and CDR2 is FYNNEI. The V end was cut by 7 bases, the J end by 4 bases, with 19 bases between. The DNA for the CDR3 is TGTGCCAGCACTTATTCTGGACAGCATACCTATGGCTACACCTTC. This translates into CASTYSGQHTYGYTF.

This clone was detected only once. The rearrangement uses TRBV19 and TRBJ1-1; the D is unclear. The V and J ends lost 6 bases and 3 bases respectively, with 20 bases between them. From germline, CDR1 is LNHDA and CDR2 SQIVND (reference sequence). This CDR3 is built from 16 residues. CDR3 nucleotides: TGTGCCAGTAGACCACAAATTGCGAGGTGGGACACTGAAGCTTTCTTT. Protein product: CASRPQIARWDTEAFF.

Written as DNA, the CDR3 is TGTGCCAGCAGTGAGATAGGAGAAGCTGAAGCTTTCTTT. Translating gives CASSEIGEAEAFF. The chain recombines TRBV25-1 with TRBJ1-1; D remains ambiguous. CDR1 is MGHDK and CDR2 is SYGVNS in the germline V gene. V was shortened by 3 bases and J by 6 bases, with 11 bases between the two germline ends. This CDR3 is built from 13 residues.

The chain is built from TRBV4-2 and TRBJ2-3; no clear D. Germline CDR1 LGHNA, CDR2 YNFKEQ. V dropped 3 bases and J dropped 5 bases, with 9 bases sitting between them. The CDR3 is 13 residues long. CDR3 bases: TGTGCCAGCAGCCAGATAGCAGAAGATACGCAGTATTTT. This translates into CASSQIAEDTQYF.